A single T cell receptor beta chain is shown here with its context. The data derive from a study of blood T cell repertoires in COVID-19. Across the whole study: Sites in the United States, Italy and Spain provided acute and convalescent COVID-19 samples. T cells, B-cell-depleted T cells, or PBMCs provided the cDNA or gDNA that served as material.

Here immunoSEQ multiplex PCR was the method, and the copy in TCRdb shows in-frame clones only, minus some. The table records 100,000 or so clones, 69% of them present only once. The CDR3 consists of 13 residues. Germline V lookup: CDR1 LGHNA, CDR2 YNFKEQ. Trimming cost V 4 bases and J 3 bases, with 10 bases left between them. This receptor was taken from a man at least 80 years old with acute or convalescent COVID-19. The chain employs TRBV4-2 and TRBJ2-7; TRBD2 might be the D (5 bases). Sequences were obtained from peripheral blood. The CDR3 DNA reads TGTGCCAGCAGCCTAGCCGGGGACTACGAGCAGTACTTC. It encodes CASSLAGDYEQYF.